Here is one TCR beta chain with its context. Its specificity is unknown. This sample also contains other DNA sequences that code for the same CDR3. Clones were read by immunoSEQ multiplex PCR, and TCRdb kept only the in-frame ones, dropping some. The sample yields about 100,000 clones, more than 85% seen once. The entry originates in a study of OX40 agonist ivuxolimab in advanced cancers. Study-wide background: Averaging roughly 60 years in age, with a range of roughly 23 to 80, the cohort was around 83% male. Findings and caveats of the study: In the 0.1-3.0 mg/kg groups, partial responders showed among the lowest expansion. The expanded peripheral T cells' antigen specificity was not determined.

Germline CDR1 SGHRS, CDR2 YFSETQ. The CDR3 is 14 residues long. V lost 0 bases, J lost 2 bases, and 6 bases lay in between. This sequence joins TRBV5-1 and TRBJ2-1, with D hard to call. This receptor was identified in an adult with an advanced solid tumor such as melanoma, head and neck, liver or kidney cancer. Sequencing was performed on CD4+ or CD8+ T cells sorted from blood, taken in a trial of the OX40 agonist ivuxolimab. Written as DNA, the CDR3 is TGCGCCAGCAGCTTGGGACAAACCTACAATGAGCAGTTCTTC. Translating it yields CASSLGQTYNEQFF.